A single T cell receptor beta chain is shown here with its context. This receptor's antigen is unknown. The sample holds no much larger clone one base away, and base qualities are not on file. TCRbeta CDR3 regions were amplified from genomic DNA using the immunoSEQ Assay, a bias-controlled multiplex PCR. The study's own analysis went as follows. Nucleated cell counts per sample were estimated from amplification of reference gene primers within the assay. To quantify the absolute abundance of each unique TCRbeta CDR3 rearrangement, sequence reads were collapsed and filtered. Productive Simpson clonality was computed per sample as the square root of Simpson's diversity index over productive rearrangements. The table was pulled from immuneACCESS by TCRdb, which kept in-frame rearrangements only. Such tables lose some clones; where checked, under half of the loss comes from unresolved V genes, and the rest has no known cause. V and J calls and clone size are given by that table; D and trimming were obtained from the DNA. This sample holds roughly 77,000 clones; 79% were observed only once. The ten top clones hold about a quarter of the sample.

This sample was taken from a study of blood T cell repertoires in COVID-19 (TCRdb year 2020). Regarding the complete study: The collaborator samples originated in the United States, Italy and Spain and spanned the acute and convalescent phases of COVID-19. The prospective study material was composed of cDNA or gDNA derived from T cells, B-cell-depleted T cells, or PBMCs. Deeply sampled blood TCRbeta repertoires from subjects exposed to, actively infected with, or recovered from COVID-19 were included in the dataset. The repertoires were released in a freely available public database meant as a resource for research on the immune response to SARS-CoV-2. The samples were drawn from the first 160 participants of the ongoing ImmuneRACE study and from 950 to 1,500 subjects provided by 6 global collaborators. Nearly every sample came with metadata listing a de-identified subject ID, COVID-19 status, age in years and sex. HLA class I and class II types, where available, came from metadata supplied by the sample provider rather than from assay-based typing.

General findings and caveats noted by the study authors: The amount of clinical and demographic metadata varied by source and participant and was provided uncurated.

Each collaborating institution followed its own protocols to collect whole blood in K2EDTA tubes. Collaborator samples were shipped for TCRbeta analysis as frozen whole blood, isolated PBMCs, or DNA extracted from either sample type. V is trimmed back by 0 bases and J by 1 base, and the junction contains 12 bases that no gene match accounts for. The CDR3 contains 19 residues, cysteine and phenylalanine counted. Only CDR3 DNA is held: 57 bases, read in frame from base 1. CDR1 is given as MGHRA and CDR2 as YSYEKL, both from the germline V gene. The clonotype originates from a man aged 55 to 70 with active or convalescent COVID-19. The rearranged chain carries TRBV4-1 and TRBJ2-5, with 9 bases in between that match TRBD1. The sequenced sample consisted of peripheral blood. DNA sequence: TGCGCCAGCAGCCAAGATTTTGGGAGGACGGACAGGGGCCAAGAGACCCAGTACTTC. The translation is CASSQDFGRTDRGQETQYF.